The sequence of this T cell receptor (beta chain) was determined in a study of cytomegalovirus exposure and HLA in healthy donors. Notes on the study in general: The productive fraction for most TCR beta V segments was about 90% or about 30% in an earlier analysis. A later analysis reportedly found that, within productive TCRs, an Asian-associated ancestry cluster had fewer N-insertions than the mean observed across the roughly 700 donors. Confirmation was obtained in vitro that a few CMV-associated chains are specific for CMV antigens. Per a later analysis, HLA-associated TCR beta chains showed more clonal expansion than other, equally common TCR beta chains.

PCR employed 60 Vbeta and 13 Jbeta primers. Method: immunoSEQ multiplex PCR; TCRdb's copy keeps in-frame clones and lacks some. The sample records some 97,000 clones, approximately 70% being singletons. With respect to this clone: What it recognizes is unknown.

Trimming cost V 4 bases and J 0 bases, with 16 bases left between them. CDR3 size: 17 residues. Germline CDR1 is MGHDK and CDR2 is SYGVNS. V and J are TRBV25-1 and TRBJ1-5; no clear D gene. The material sequenced was PBMCs. The receptor's source is a young woman in good health and CMV-seropositive. DNA for the CDR3: TGTGCCAGCAGTGGTCGGGGTGCTTCTGATAGCAATCAGCCCCAGCATTTT. The encoded protein is CASSGRGASDSNQPQHF.